This TCR beta chain comes out of a study of shared clonotypes between healthy human individuals. Study-level information: Every donor yielded three CD4 naive, three CD4 memory, two CD8 naive and one CD8 memory plate.

Genomic DNA (from each subset) was split evenly across several immunoSEQ plates. The protocol was immunoSEQ multiplex PCR, while the TCRdb copy is restricted to in-frame clones and leaves out a portion. The sample consists of about 2 million clones, about 95% of them appearing once. Naive CD8 cells lacked CD45RO and underwent positive selection for CCR7, leaving out terminally differentiated effector memory CD45RA+ cells. The sequenced sample was naive CD8+ T cells sorted from blood. This receptor was identified in a man aged 18 to 35 in good health.

CDR3 sequence (DNA): TGTGCCAGCGGACAGGGCTTGGGTGAGCAGTACTTC. It yields the protein CASGQGLGEQYF. The chain is built from TRBV25-1 and TRBJ2-7; 8 nucleotides line up with TRBD1. This CDR3 has 12 residues. CDR1 MGHDK and CDR2 SYGVNS come from the germline V gene. V trimming: 8 bases; J trimming: 7 bases; junction bases outside the gene matches: 7.